This T cell receptor beta chain was identified during a study of blood T cell repertoires in COVID-19. Study at large: The samples span acute and convalescent COVID-19 from the United States, Italy and Spain. Sources were T cells, B-cell-depleted T cells, or PBMCs; the material itself was cDNA or gDNA.

Looked up from germline, CDR1 is LNHDA and CDR2 is SQIVND (reference sequence). V lost 5 bases and J 0 bases, leaving 14 bases between the germline ends. The CDR3 is 15 amino acids. The authors' processing: Quantification of nucleated cells was approximated via reference gene primer amplification. Profiling relied on immunoSEQ multiplex PCR, and the TCRdb table lists in-frame clones only, not all of them. That table supplies the V and J calls and clone size; D and trimming were determined from the DNA. The table has about 160,000 clones, just under 95% seen once; the top ten hold 3.5% to 5%. The V call is TRBV19, the J call TRBJ2-7, with a weak D call TRBD1 (7 bases). The source material was peripheral blood. The clonotype was recovered from a woman in her 50s with acute or convalescent COVID-19. The chain's CDR3 is CASSPRQGLSYEQYF. The DNA for the CDR3 is TGTGCCAGTAGTCCCCGACAGGGACTCTCCTACGAGCAGTACTTC.